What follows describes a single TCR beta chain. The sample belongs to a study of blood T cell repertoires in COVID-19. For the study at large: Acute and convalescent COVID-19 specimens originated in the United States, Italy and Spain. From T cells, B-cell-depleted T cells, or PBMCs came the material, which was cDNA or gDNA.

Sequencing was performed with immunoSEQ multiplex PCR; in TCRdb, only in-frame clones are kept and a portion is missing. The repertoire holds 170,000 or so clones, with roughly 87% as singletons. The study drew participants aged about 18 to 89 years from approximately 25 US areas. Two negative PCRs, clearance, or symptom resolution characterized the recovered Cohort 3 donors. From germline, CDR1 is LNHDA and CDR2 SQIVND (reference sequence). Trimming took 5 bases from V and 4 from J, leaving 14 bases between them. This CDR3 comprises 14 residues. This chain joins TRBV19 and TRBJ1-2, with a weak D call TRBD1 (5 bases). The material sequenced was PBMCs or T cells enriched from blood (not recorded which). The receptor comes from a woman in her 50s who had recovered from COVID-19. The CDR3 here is CASSARGDGYGYTF. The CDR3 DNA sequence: TGTGCCAGTAGTGCCCGGGGGGACGGCTATGGCTACACCTTC.